A selection of T cell receptor beta chains follows, all from one sample in a study of blood T cell repertoires in COVID-19. The repertoire was sequenced with immunoSEQ multiplex PCR; TCRdb's copy has only in-frame clones and lacks some. The profile shows around 400,000 clones, roughly 87% of them singletons. Sample: PBMCs or T cells enriched from blood (not recorded which). The origin of the receptors is a woman aged 45-60 years who had recovered from COVID-19. The CDR3 runs from the conserved cysteine through the conserved F or W. The order of the fields is D gene, V gene, J gene, clone size, CDR3 DNA, CDR3 protein. The D gene is left open where the match is weak. For some rows the clone size is stated as once, few or many, or as a class when expanded; others skip it.

d_call: -
v_call: TRBV12-3/TRBV12-4
j_call: TRBJ2-7
clone_size: -
cdr3_nt: TGTGCCAGCTCCCTCGTTGGGGGGTACGAGCAGTACTTC
cdr3_aa: CASSLVGGYEQYF

d_call: -
v_call: TRBV29-1
j_call: TRBJ2-2
clone_size: -
cdr3_nt: TGCAGCGTCGTACAAACAGGTTCCACCGGGGAGCTGTTTTTT
cdr3_aa: CSVVQTGSTGELFF

d_call: -
v_call: TRBV9
j_call: TRBJ1-1
clone_size: -
cdr3_nt: TGTGCCAGCAGCGTAGCTGGGGGGGCCAACACTGAAGCTTTCTTT
cdr3_aa: CASSVAGGANTEAFF

d_call: -
v_call: TRBV7-2
j_call: TRBJ1-1
clone_size: -
cdr3_nt: TGTGCCAGCAGATGGAACAGAGCAGGCACTGAAGCTTTCTTT
cdr3_aa: CASRWNRAGTEAFF

d_call: -
v_call: TRBV7-2
j_call: TRBJ2-4
clone_size: -
cdr3_nt: TGTGCCAGCAGCCCCCACTCGGCTAGCGTCAAAAACATTCAGTACTTC
cdr3_aa: CASSPHSASVKNIQYF

d_call: -
v_call: TRBV6-5
j_call: TRBJ1-3
clone_size: once
cdr3_nt: TGTGCCAGCAGAAGACAGGTTTATGCGAACACCATATATTTT
cdr3_aa: CASRRQVYANTIYF

d_call: -
v_call: TRBV20-1
j_call: TRBJ1-2
clone_size: -
cdr3_nt: TGCAGTGCTAGAGTCACAGGCGTCTACACCTTC
cdr3_aa: CSARVTGVYTF

d_call: -
v_call: TRBV7-2
j_call: TRBJ1-1
clone_size: -
cdr3_nt: TGTGCCAGCAGCGACGACAGGTGGAACATTGAAGCTTTCTTT
cdr3_aa: CASSDDRWNIEAFF

d_call: -
v_call: TRBV5-4
j_call: TRBJ2-1
clone_size: -
cdr3_nt: TGTGCCAGCAGTACCTGGGGGCTAGAGATTGAGCAGTTCTTC
cdr3_aa: CASSTWGLEIEQFF

d_call: TRBD1
v_call: TRBV20-1
j_call: TRBJ1-2
clone_size: once
cdr3_nt: TGCAGTGCTAGTCTGGACAGGGGTTACGGGGGGGGCTACACCTTC
cdr3_aa: CSASLDRGYGGGYTF

d_call: -
v_call: TRBV12-5
j_call: TRBJ1-2
clone_size: -
cdr3_nt: TGTGCTAGTGGCCCCGAGGGGACTTACACTTATGGCTACACCTTC
cdr3_aa: CASGPEGTYTYGYTF

d_call: -
v_call: TRBV7-5
j_call: TRBJ2-1
clone_size: -
cdr3_nt: TGTGTCAGAAGCTTAGAGAGATCGTGCTCCTACAATGAGCAGTTCTTC
cdr3_aa: CVRSLERSCSYNEQFF

d_call: TRBD1
v_call: TRBV19
j_call: TRBJ1-5
clone_size: -
cdr3_nt: TGTGCCAGTACCGCGACAGGGTTCGGCAATCAGCCCCAGCATTTT
cdr3_aa: CASTATGFGNQPQHF

d_call: TRBD2
v_call: TRBV29-1
j_call: TRBJ2-2
clone_size: -
cdr3_nt: TGCAGCGGCGGGACTAGCGGAGTCACCGGGGAGCTGTTTTTT
cdr3_aa: CSGGTSGVTGELFF

d_call: TRBD2
v_call: TRBV7-2
j_call: TRBJ2-7
clone_size: -
cdr3_nt: TGTGCCAGCAGCTTAGCGGGAGCGGGAGGGGCGTTGGATGAGCAGTACTTC
cdr3_aa: CASSLAGAGGALDEQYF

d_call: TRBD2
v_call: TRBV5-1
j_call: TRBJ2-3
clone_size: -
cdr3_nt: TGCGCCAGCAGAGCCCTAGCGGGGTCTAGCACAGATACGCAGTATTTT
cdr3_aa: CASRALAGSSTDTQYF